This paragraph covers one T cell receptor (beta chain) sequence. Its cognate antigen is unknown. Each donor's status was that of a healthy bone marrow donor. The PCR used 60 Vbeta and 13 Jbeta primers. The data were produced by immunoSEQ multiplex PCR, yet TCRdb's version contains in-frame clones alone and is incomplete. The sample totals 150,000 or so clones. V dropped 5 bases and J dropped 14; count of bases not matched to a gene: 10. The CDR3 has 13 residues. Germline V gives CDR1 SGHDT, CDR2 YYEEEE. This sample is part of a study of cytomegalovirus exposure and HLA in healthy donors. Study-level information: From donors who were HLA-typed, an early data release held around 80 million unique TCRs.

Findings of the study overall: An assumption of roughly uniform sequencing depth across donors underlay the presence/absence analyses. Later, an analysis found that common viral pathogens appeared to be linked with several of the most significant clusters.

This receptor was taken from a woman in her sixties in good health and CMV-seronegative. The genes are TRBV5-6 and TRBJ1-4, with 9 bases fitting TRBD1. The material sequenced was PBMCs. The CDR3 here is CASSFLDRGNLFF. CDR3 bases: TGTGCCAGCAGTTTTTTGGACAGGGGTAATCTGTTTTTT.